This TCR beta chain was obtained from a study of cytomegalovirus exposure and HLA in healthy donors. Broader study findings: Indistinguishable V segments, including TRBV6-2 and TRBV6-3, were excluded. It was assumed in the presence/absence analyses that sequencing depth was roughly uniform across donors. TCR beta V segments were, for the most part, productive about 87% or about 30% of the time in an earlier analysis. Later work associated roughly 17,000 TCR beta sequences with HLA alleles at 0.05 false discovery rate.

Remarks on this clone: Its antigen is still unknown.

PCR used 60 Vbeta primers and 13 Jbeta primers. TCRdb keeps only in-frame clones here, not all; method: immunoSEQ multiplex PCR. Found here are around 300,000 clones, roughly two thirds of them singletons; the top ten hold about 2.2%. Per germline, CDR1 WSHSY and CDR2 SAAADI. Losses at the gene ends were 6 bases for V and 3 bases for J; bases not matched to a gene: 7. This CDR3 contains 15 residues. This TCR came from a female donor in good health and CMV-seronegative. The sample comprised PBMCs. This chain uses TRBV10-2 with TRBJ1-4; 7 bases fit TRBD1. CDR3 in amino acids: CASRPTGVPNEKLFF. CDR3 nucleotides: TGCGCCAGCAGGCCCACAGGGGTCCCTAATGAAAAACTGTTTTTT.